These 6 T cell receptor beta chains were sequenced from one sample in a study of glioma-infiltrating T cells. The iRepertoire nested amplicon-rescue multiplex PCR amplified TCR alpha and beta CDR3s from RNA. TCRdb independently ran MiXCR on the multiplex PCR reads; one entry per CDR3 protein. The top ten clones hold about 11% of a sample with more than 350,000 distinct CDR3 sequences, approximately 42% of them seen once. Sequencing was done on a sample of glioma tissue, nonneoplastic brain tissue, or PBMCs (not recorded which). All receptors derive from a human donor with low-grade glioma or glioblastoma, undergoing nonglioma brain surgery, or in good health (not recorded which).

The chain uses TRBV4-2 and TRBJ1-1; D uncertain. Between the trimmed V and J ends, which lost 1 base and 4 bases, there was a span of 13 bases. The CDR3 length is 15 residues. Germline CDR1 is LGHNA and CDR2 is YNFKEQ. CDR3 in DNA: TGTGCCAGCAGCCAAGTTCGAAGGGCGGGCACTGAAGCTTTCTTT. It specifies CASSQVRRAGTEAFF.

CDR3 amino acids: CSARVPASSYNEQFF. The DNA for the CDR3 is TGCAGTGCTAGAGTCCCTGCCAGCTCCTACAATGAGCAGTTCTTC. The chain couples TRBV20-1 to TRBJ2-1; D unresolved. V was trimmed by 1 base and J by 0 bases, leaving 10 bases between them. The CDR3 spans 15 residues. Germline values: CDR1 DFQATT, CDR2 SNEGSKA (reference sequence).

At least ten counts were recorded for this clonotype. The chain carries TRBV28 and TRBJ1-3; D is ambiguous. The germline gives CDR1 MDHEN, CDR2 SYDVKM. Trimming cost V 5 bases and J 0 bases, with 8 bases left between them. The CDR3 sequence is 14 residues long. The CDR3 reads CASSPYGSGNTIYF. The CDR3 DNA is TGTGCCAGCAGTCCGTATGGCTCTGGAAACACCATATATTTT.

The CDR3 nucleotides read TGTGCTAGTGGTTTGGAACCCCAGGGACTCCTAAGAGGCTATGGCTACACCTTC. Encoded protein: CASGLEPQGLLRGYGYTF. The chain uses TRBV12-5 and TRBJ1-2; TRBD1 might be the D (5 bases). Germline V gives CDR1 LGHNT, CDR2 FRNRAP. Trimming removed 1 base at V and 4 bases at J, with 22 bases between. The CDR3 totals 18 residues.

The chain links TRBV4-2 to TRBJ2-7; D ambiguous. Looked up from germline, CDR1 is LGHNA and CDR2 is YNFKEQ. The CDR3 runs to 15 residues. Trimming removed 0 bases from V and 4 bases from J, with 13 bases in between. DNA of the CDR3: TGTGCCAGCAGCCAAGATCGGCAGGCAAGATACGAGCAGTACTTC. Residues: CASSQDRQARYEQYF.

This clonotype was counted a single time. V is TRBV7-2 and J is TRBJ1-2; TRBD1 matches 9 bases. Germline V CDR1 and CDR2: SGHTA, FQGNSA. The CDR3 runs to 15 residues. The ends lost 5 bases at V and 4 bases at J; junction bases unmatched: 8. The CDR3 DNA reads TGTGCCAGCAGCCACCGGACAGGGGAAGCCTATGGCTACACCTTC. Amino acid sequence: CASSHRTGEAYGYTF.